The 30 T cell receptor beta chains below come from one sample, sequenced in a study of blood T cell repertoires in COVID-19. Profiling relied on immunoSEQ multiplex PCR, and the TCRdb table lists in-frame clones only, not all of them. The sample yields about 89,000 clones, roughly 78% seen once. The sequencing input was peripheral blood. Receptors originate from a woman older than 75 with acute or convalescent COVID-19.

V gene TRBV6-5 combines with J gene TRBJ2-1, with TRBD2 matching 8 bases. From germline, CDR1 is MNHEY and CDR2 SVGAGI. The CDR3 covers 14 residues. V lost 7 bases, J lost 7 bases, and 9 bases stayed unmatched. Here the CDR3 reads CASNAGGARNEQFF. The CDR3 DNA reads TGTGCCAGCAACGCCGGGGGGGCCAGGAATGAGCAGTTCTTC.

The chain joins TRBV20-1 to TRBJ1-1, with a weak D call TRBD1 (5 bases). Germline V gene sequence: CDR1 DFQATT, CDR2 SNEGSKA (reference sequence). V was cut by 3 bases and J by 5 bases, with 10 bases left in between. The CDR3 is 12 amino acids. The CDR3 loop reads CSASGGGTEAFF. CDR3 coding DNA: TGCAGTGCTAGTGGGGGAGGAACTGAAGCTTTCTTT.

V usage is TRBV19 and J usage is TRBJ2-2, with TRBD1 as a possible D gene (6 bases). The germline V and J ends were trimmed by 1 base and 5 bases, with 11 bases remaining between them. Looked up from germline, CDR1 is LNHDA and CDR2 is SQIVND (reference sequence). This CDR3 has 15 residues. The CDR3 reads CASSIGQGPTGELFF. CDR3 sequence (DNA): TGTGCCAGTAGTATAGGGCAGGGGCCTACCGGGGAGCTGTTTTTT.

This clone showed up just a few times. The chain joins TRBV10-2 to TRBJ2-2, with TRBD2 identical over 8 bases. Trimming cost V 6 bases and J 7 bases; bases outside gene matches: 7. The CDR3 length is 14 residues. The germline CDR1 and CDR2 sequences are WSHSY and SAAADI. The CDR3 sequence: CASRIAGTIGELFF. Here the CDR3 DNA reads TGCGCCAGCAGGATAGCGGGGACGATCGGGGAGCTGTTTTTT.

The chain joins TRBV5-4 to TRBJ2-3; 8 bases are shared with TRBD2. From germline, CDR1 is SGHNT and CDR2 YYREEE (reference sequence). This CDR3 is built from 16 residues. Unmatched junction bases numbered 11, after V lost 4 bases and J lost 4 bases. CDR3 amino acids: CASSHASSGGPDTQYF. CDR3 nucleotides: TGTGCCAGCAGCCATGCCTCCAGCGGGGGACCAGATACGCAGTATTTT.

The chain uses TRBV5-8 and TRBJ1-2, with D unclear. The CDR3 loop spans 12 amino acids. The ends were cut back, 4 bases at V and 7 bases at J, with 11 bases in the middle. Germline loops: CDR1 SGHTS, CDR2 YDEGEE. The chain's CDR3 is CASSRDGSGYTF. CDR3 DNA: TGTGCCAGCAGCCGAGACGGGAGTGGCTACACCTTC.

The V and J genes are TRBV11-2 and TRBJ1-6; no definite D call. V lost 3 bases to trimming and J lost 0 bases, with 6 bases between them. Germline V lookup: CDR1 SGHAT, CDR2 FQNNGV. The CDR3 totals 15 residues. This chain's CDR3 is CASSFTSSYNSPLHF. As DNA, the CDR3 is TGTGCCAGCAGCTTTACCAGCTCCTATAATTCACCCCTCCACTTT.

V usage is TRBV7-8 and J usage is TRBJ2-5, with 11 positions matching TRBD2. This CDR3 spans 16 amino acids. The V gene end was trimmed by 5 bases and the J gene end by 5 bases; junction bases not matched to a gene: 10. Germline V gene data show CDR1 as SGHVS and CDR2 as FQNEAQ. CDR3: CASSLIAGGLGETQYF. CDR3 in DNA: TGTGCCAGCAGCCTCATAGCGGGGGGGCTAGGGGAGACCCAGTACTTC. Filled out from reference TRBV7-8 and TRBJ2-5, the complete variable domain reads GAGVSQSPRYKVAKRGQDVALRCDPISGHVSLFWYQQALGQGPEFLTYFQNEAQLDKSGLPSDRFFAERPEGSVSTLKIQRTQQEDSAVYLCASSLIAGGLGETQYFGPGTRLLVL.

In its sample, this clone was seen a few times. This rearrangement joins TRBV3-1 (or the pseudogene TRBV3-2) to TRBJ2-7; D gene ambiguous. V was shortened by 0 bases and J by 2 bases, with 5 bases between the two germline ends. This CDR3 has 13 amino acids. Per the germline V gene, CDR1 is LGHDT and CDR2 is YNNKEL (reference sequence). The CDR3 DNA sequence: TGTGCCAGCAGCCAAGATCTTGCCTACGAGCAGTACTTC. Its translation is CASSQDLAYEQYF.

This clone is a singleton in its sample. This chain links TRBV28 with TRBJ1-2; the match to TRBD1 covers 12 bases. Trimming took 5 bases from V and 2 from J; bases not matched to a gene: 9. Germline CDR1 reads MDHEN; CDR2 reads SYDVKM. The CDR3 spans 17 residues. This CDR3 reads CASSPAGQGAGNYGYTF. CDR3 coding DNA: TGTGCCAGCAGTCCCGCGGGACAGGGGGCTGGCAACTATGGCTACACCTTC.

This chain joins TRBV11-3 and TRBJ1-5; 9 nucleotides align to TRBD1. Trimming at V came to 5 bases and at J to 7 bases, leaving 12 bases not matched to a gene. The germline V gene encodes CDR1 SGHNT and CDR2 YENEEA. The CDR3 loop spans 16 amino acids. The CDR3: CASSAGTGLWIQPQHF. For the CDR3, the DNA is TGTGCCAGCAGCGCCGGGACAGGGCTGTGGATACAGCCCCAGCATTTT.

The rearrangement joins TRBV6-5 to TRBJ2-7, with 8 bases fitting TRBD2. The CDR3 runs 14 residues. The germline V gene has CDR1 MNHEY and CDR2 SVGAGI. The ends lost 2 bases at V and 4 bases at J; junction bases unmatched: 4. CDR3 residues: CASSYPGGGYEQYF. The CDR3 DNA is TGTGCCAGCAGTTACCCGGGAGGGGGTTACGAGCAGTACTTC.

This clone was seen more than once but under ten times. The chain uses TRBV28 and TRBJ1-1; 8 bases fit TRBD1. The ends lost 8 bases at V and 0 bases at J; junction bases unmatched: 5. CDR3 length equals 14 residues. In germline, CDR1 is MDHEN, CDR2 SYDVKM. The CDR3 is CASRAGGMNTEAFF. DNA of the CDR3: TGTGCCAGCCGGGCAGGGGGCATGAACACTGAAGCTTTCTTT.

The chain couples TRBV7-2 to TRBJ1-5, with TRBD1 matching over 8 bases. In germline, CDR1 is SGHTA, CDR2 FQGNSA. The CDR3 totals 15 residues. With 5 bases clipped from V and 5 bases from J, the junction kept 8 bases outside the gene matches. CDR3 protein: CASSKNRGRDQPQHF. The CDR3 DNA reads as TGTGCCAGCAGCAAAAACAGGGGGAGGGATCAGCCCCAGCATTTT.

J is TRBJ1-6 and V is TRBV4-3, with D hard to call. Trimming took off 1 base at V and 0 bases at J, with 16 bases between the two ends. CDR1 LGHNA and CDR2 YSLEER come from the germline V gene. The CDR3 is 19 amino acids. The CDR3 reads CASSQATHRPSSYNSPLHF. Here the CDR3 DNA reads TGCGCCAGCAGCCAAGCTACCCATAGACCTAGCTCCTATAATTCACCCCTCCACTTT.

V is TRBV30 and J is TRBJ1-2, with TRBD1 as a possible D gene (5 bases). The CDR3 has 12 amino acids. V lost 0 bases and J 7 bases, leaving 9 bases between the germline ends. From germline, CDR1 is GTSNPN and CDR2 SVGIG (reference sequence). In nucleotides, the CDR3 is TGTGCCTGGAGTGTGGGAAGGGGTGGCTACACCTTC. Translated: CAWSVGRGGYTF.

The J gene is TRBJ2-1, the V gene TRBV11-2; D not certain. There are 16 residues in the CDR3. The V gene lost 0 bases and the J gene lost 0 bases, with 9 bases spanning the gap. Germline assignment: CDR1 SGHAT and CDR2 FQNNGV. CDR3 loop: CASSLEVWSSYNEQFF. The CDR3 DNA reads as TGTGCCAGCAGCTTAGAAGTCTGGAGCTCCTACAATGAGCAGTTCTTC.

This rearrangement joins TRBV5-1 to TRBJ1-1; TRBD1 is a possible D gene (6 bases). V dropped 4 bases and J dropped 1 base, with 14 bases sitting between them. The CDR3 has 15 residues. Germline lookup yields CDR1 SGHRS and CDR2 YFSETQ. The CDR3 here is CASSPGPGANTEAFF. The CDR3 DNA reads TGCGCCAGCAGCCCCGGGCCAGGGGCGAACACTGAAGCTTTCTTT.

The chain links TRBV7-9 to TRBJ1-2; D perhaps matches TRBD1 (5 bases). Per germline, CDR1 SEHNR and CDR2 FQNEAQ (reference sequence). The CDR3 is made up of 16 amino acids. Trimming left V 1 base short and J 4 bases short, with 16 bases between. CDR3 region: CASSLGGTSGVYGYTF. CDR3 DNA sequence: TGTGCCAGCAGCTTAGGAGGGACGTCGGGGGTCTATGGCTACACCTTC.

This clone was detected once. CDR3 sequence reads: CASMRDLADEQYF. The CDR3 DNA sequence: TGTGCCAGTATGCGGGACCTTGCGGACGAGCAGTACTTC. The gene calls are TRBV19 and TRBJ2-7; possibly TRBD2 for D (6 bases). Trimming took off 7 bases at V and 5 bases at J, with 15 bases between the two ends. Germline CDR1 and CDR2: LNHDA and SQIVND (reference sequence). This CDR3 is 13 amino acids long.

Concerning this clone itself: One end of the junction does not line up with germline, which may come from a read error. This rearrangement joins TRBV7-2 to TRBJ1-1; tentatively, D is TRBD1 (6 bases). The CDR3 spans 15 residues. CDR1 is SGHTA and CDR2 is FQGNSA in the germline V gene. The CDR3 nucleotides read TGTGCCAGCAGCTTAGTTCCCGGGGGGGCCACTAAAGCTTTCTTT. Its translation is CASSLVPGGATKAFF.

The genes are TRBV6-6 and TRBJ2-3, with D hard to call. Germline lookup yields CDR1 MNHNY and CDR2 SVGAGI (reference sequence). V lost 0 bases and J 3 bases, leaving 13 bases between the germline ends. The CDR3 covers 16 residues. The CDR3 nucleotides read TGTGCCAGCAGTTACTCGGCGAAAACGGGTACAGATACGCAGTATTTT. This translates into CASSYSAKTGTDTQYF.

This clone has only a few counts. This chain joins TRBV6-5 and TRBJ2-1; D is uncertain. CDR3 size: 13 residues. The ends were cut back, 2 bases at V and 6 bases at J, with 8 bases in the middle. Germline CDR1 is MNHEY and CDR2 is SVGAGI. CDR3 residues: CASSYGRINEQFF. The CDR3 coding sequence is TGTGCCAGCAGTTACGGCAGGATCAATGAGCAGTTCTTC.

The V call is TRBV15, the J call TRBJ1-1; D is undetermined. Per germline, CDR1 LNHNV and CDR2 YYDKDF (reference sequence). Trimming pared 0 bases from V and 1 base from J, leaving 12 bases between. The CDR3 extends over 16 amino acids. In nucleotides, the CDR3 is TGTGCCACCAGCAGAGATTCAACGCGATCGAACACTGAAGCTTTCTTT. This encodes CATSRDSTRSNTEAFF.

This clone was detected a few times. CDR3 DNA: TGTGCCAGCAGAACCGGTCGGGGCACCGGGGAGCTGTTTTTT. Its translation: CASRTGRGTGELFF. V gene TRBV6-5 combines with J gene TRBJ2-2, with D perhaps TRBD2 (5 bases). The germline V gene encodes CDR1 MNHEY and CDR2 SVGAGI. Trimming removed 6 bases from V and 4 bases from J, with 12 bases in between. CDR3 size: 14 residues.

The chain recombines TRBV6-2 or TRBV6-3 with TRBJ1-2; TRBD1 matches 7 bases. CDR3 size: 12 residues. Per the germline V gene, CDR1 is MNHEY and CDR2 is SVGEGT. J was trimmed by 5 bases and V by 6 bases; bases with no gene match: 3. The CDR3 sequence: CASSQGQYGYTF. DNA for the CDR3: TGTGCCAGCAGCCAGGGACAGTATGGCTACACCTTC.

V and J are TRBV3-1 (or the pseudogene TRBV3-2) and TRBJ2-2; the match to TRBD2 covers 9 bases. The J segment lost 7 bases and the V segment lost 7 bases, leaving 7 bases of the junction unmatched. Germline V gene lookup returns CDR1 LGHDT and CDR2 YNNKEL (reference sequence). CDR3 size: 14 residues. The CDR3 spells CASTPRRGGGELFF. The CDR3 nucleotides read TGTGCCAGCACCCCACGGCGGGGGGGCGGGGAGCTGTTTTTT.

This rearrangement joins TRBV4-2 to TRBJ2-5, with 10 nucleotides matching TRBD2. Germline V gene sequence: CDR1 LGHNA, CDR2 YNFKEQ. The V segment lost 2 bases and the J segment 0 bases; nucleotides outside the gene matches: 3. The CDR3 covers 16 residues. The CDR3 DNA follows: TGTGCCAGCAGCCAACGTAGCGGGGGGTACCAAGAGACCCAGTACTTC. This sequence encodes CASSQRSGGYQETQYF.

The gene calls are TRBV4-2 and TRBJ2-1, with a possible D match to TRBD2 (6 bases). CDR1 and CDR2 from the germline V gene are LGHNA and YNFKEQ. Between the trimmed V and J ends, which lost 0 bases and 10 bases, there was a span of 22 bases. The CDR3 spans 17 residues. CDR3: CASSQEGGDGAAWEQFF. The CDR3 DNA is TGTGCCAGCAGCCAAGAAGGAGGGGACGGGGCTGCATGGGAGCAGTTCTTC.

The chain links TRBV28 to TRBJ1-5; 8 nucleotides agree with TRBD1. Germline V gene lookup returns CDR1 MDHEN and CDR2 SYDVKM. J lost 12 bases, V lost 5 bases, and 24 bases had no gene match. The CDR3 spans 18 residues. In DNA form, the CDR3 reads TGTGCCAGCAGTCCCCTAAGGCTAGGACAGGGCCAGATCAAGGGCCAGCATTTT. Amino acids: CASSPLRLGQGQIKGQHF.